The clone carrying this TCR beta chain has more than one count but fewer than ten. The antigen remains undetermined. The data originate from a study of response to subunit inactivated influenza vaccine. Notes on the study in general: Authors suggested that a seasonal influenza vaccination recruits few new T cells each time.

This CDR3 has 14 residues. CDR1 DFQATT and CDR2 SNEGSKA come from the germline V gene (reference sequence). V gave up 4 bases and J gave up 4 bases, with 14 bases separating them. Each CDR3 protein is one row after TCRdb ran MiXCR on the RT-PCR reads. The data hold around 850,000 distinct CDR3 sequences, with approximately 17% observed a single time. Sequences were derived from PBMCs from blood, sampled roughly 5 days after vaccination. The sequence was collected from a man aged 50 or older who received an inactivated influenza vaccine. The gene calls are TRBV20-1 and TRBJ1-3; no clear D gene. The CDR3 here is CSAKDWAPGNTIYF. The DNA for the CDR3 is TGCAGTGCTAAGGACTGGGCCCCGGGAAACACCATATATTTT.